Listed below are T cell receptor beta chains from one sample, sequenced in a study of lymphopenia after photon versus proton radiotherapy. Method: immunoSEQ multiplex PCR; TCRdb's copy keeps in-frame clones and lacks some. The sample has approximately 80,000 clones, more than 70% seen once; the top ten hold about 1.3%. Here the sequenced sample was peripheral blood, taken from a patient treated with proton-based radiotherapy. Receptors originate from a man in his fifties or sixties with pancreatic cancer. CDR3s include the opening cysteine and the closing phenylalanine or tryptophan. The order of the fields is clone size, D gene, V gene, J gene, CDR3 protein, CDR3 DNA. D genes are given only for firm matches. Clone size is stated in some rows and not others, as once, few, many or a class when expanded.

>NA|TRBD1|TRBV13|TRBJ1-1
CASATRGFNTEAFF
TGTGCCAGCGCAACCAGGGGGTTCAACACTGAAGCTTTCTTT
>NA|NA|TRBV5-8|TRBJ2-7
CASSLFGGPTPYEQYF
TGTGCCAGCAGCTTATTTGGGGGGCCGACCCCCTACGAGCAGTACTTC
>NA|TRBD1|TRBV28|TRBJ1-2
CASRGQTNYGYTF
TGTGCCAGCAGGGGACAGACTAACTATGGCTACACCTTC
>once|TRBD1|TRBV7-6|TRBJ1-5
CASSSGGFNQPQHF
TGTGCCAGCAGCTCAGGGGGCTTCAATCAGCCCCAGCATTTT
>NA|NA|TRBV18|TRBJ2-5
CASSPLEQTETQYF
TGTGCCAGCTCACCACTCGAACAGACAGAGACCCAGTACTTC
>NA|TRBD1|TRBV9|TRBJ2-7
CASSPWDSYEQYF
TGTGCCAGCAGCCCGTGGGACAGCTACGAGCAGTACTTC
>NA|NA|TRBV29-1|TRBJ1-1
CSAEQRLLNEAFF
TGCAGCGCTGAGCAGCGACTTTTGAATGAAGCTTTCTTT
>NA|NA|TRBV4-2|TRBJ1-2
CASSQGGTGQIYTF
TGTGCCAGCAGCCAAGGGGGAACAGGCCAGATCTACACCTTC
>NA|NA|TRBV12-2|TRBJ2-3
CASRSSGRRTDTQYF
TGTGCAAGTCGCTCCAGCGGGAGACGGACAGATACGCAGTATTTT
>NA|NA|TRBV28|TRBJ1-1
CASRLTVTEAFF
TGTGCCAGCAGATTAACAGTAACTGAAGCTTTCTTT
>NA|NA|TRBV5-6|TRBJ2-2
CASSFRDGTGELFF
TGTGCCAGCAGCTTCCGGGACGGCACCGGGGAGCTGTTTTTT
>NA|NA|TRBV6-6|TRBJ2-7
CASSYDRTRYEQYF
TGTGCCAGCAGTTACGACCGGACGAGGTACGAGCAGTACTTC
>once|TRBD2|TRBV5-4|TRBJ2-1
CASSLGGLAAYNEQFF
TGTGCCAGCAGCTTGGGGGGACTAGCGGCGTACAATGAGCAGTTCTTC
>NA|TRBD2|TRBV4-2|TRBJ2-3
CASSQVGTSGSSTDTQYF
TGTGCCAGCAGCCAAGTCGGGACTAGCGGGAGTAGCACAGATACGCAGTATTTT
>NA|NA|TRBV5-6|TRBJ2-1
CASSLGSGSNEQFF
TGTGCCAGCAGCCTGGGGTCGGGTAGCAATGAGCAGTTCTTC
>NA|TRBD1|TRBV18|TRBJ1-3
CASSANRGQDTIYF
TGTGCCAGCTCCGCCAACAGGGGGCAAGACACCATATATTTT
>NA|NA|TRBV29-1|TRBJ1-2
CSEKSSPWDGYTF
TGCAGCGAGAAGTCCTCGCCGTGGGATGGCTACACCTTC
>NA|TRBD1|TRBV2|TRBJ2-2
CASTKTRQGAAGELFF
TGTGCCAGCACCAAGACGAGACAGGGGGCAGCCGGGGAGCTGTTTTTT
>NA|NA|TRBV6-6|TRBJ1-3
CASRDTGSPGNTIYF
TGTGCCAGCAGGGACACAGGTTCCCCAGGAAACACCATATATTTT
>NA|NA|TRBV30|TRBJ2-5
CAWSAKETQYF
TGTGCCTGGAGTGCGAAAGAGACCCAGTACTTC
>NA|NA|TRBV21-1|TRBJ2-1
CASSKEGCRDPDNEQFF
TGTGCCAGCAGCAAAGAGGGGTGTCGGGACCCGGACAATGAGCAGTTCTTC
>NA|TRBD1|TRBV19|TRBJ1-5
CASSPGQVYQPQHF
TGTGCCAGTAGTCCGGGACAGGTCTATCAGCCCCAGCATTTT
>few|NA|TRBV6-6|TRBJ1-1
CASSYPQTEAFF
TGTGCCAGCAGTTACCCGCAAACTGAAGCTTTCTTT
>NA|TRBD2|TRBV28|TRBJ2-3
CASSLAGGGTDTQYF
TGTGCCAGCAGTTTAGCGGGAGGCGGCACAGATACGCAGTATTTT
>NA|NA|TRBV19|TRBJ1-5
CASSPLGVEGRGNQPQHF
TGTGCCAGTAGTCCACTCGGGGTGGAGGGTAGGGGCAATCAGCCCCAGCATTTT